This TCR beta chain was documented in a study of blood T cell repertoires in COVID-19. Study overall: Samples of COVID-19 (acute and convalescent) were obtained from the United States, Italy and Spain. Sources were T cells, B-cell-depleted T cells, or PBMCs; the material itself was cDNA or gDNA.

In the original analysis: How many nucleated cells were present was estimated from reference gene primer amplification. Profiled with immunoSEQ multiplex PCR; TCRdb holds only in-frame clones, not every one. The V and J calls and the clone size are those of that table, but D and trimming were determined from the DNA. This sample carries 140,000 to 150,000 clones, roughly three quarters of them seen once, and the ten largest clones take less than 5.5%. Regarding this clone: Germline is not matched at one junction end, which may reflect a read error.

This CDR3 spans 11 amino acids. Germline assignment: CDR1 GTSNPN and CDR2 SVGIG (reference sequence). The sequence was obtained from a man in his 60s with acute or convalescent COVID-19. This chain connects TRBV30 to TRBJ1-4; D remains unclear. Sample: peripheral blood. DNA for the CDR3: TGTGCCTGGAGGGCCGGAGGCGCTCCGCGCTTT. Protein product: CAWRAGGAPRF.